Listed here are 3 T cell receptor beta chains from one sample, sequenced in a study of blood T cell repertoires in COVID-19. Method: immunoSEQ multiplex PCR; TCRdb's copy keeps in-frame clones and lacks some. The table has more than 90,000 clones, approximately 92% seen once. Material: peripheral blood. These receptors were collected from a middle-aged man with active COVID-19.

The count of this clone is one. This chain connects TRBV5-4 to TRBJ2-7; D is perhaps TRBD2 (6 bases). V lost 4 bases and J 3 bases, leaving 17 bases between the germline ends. The CDR3 totals 15 residues. CDR1 and CDR2 (germline): SGHNT, YYREEE (reference sequence). In DNA form, the CDR3 reads TGTGCCAGCAGCCCGGGCCCTAGCGAAAGCTACGAGCAGTACTTC. Protein product: CASSPGPSESYEQYF. Full variable domain (outside the CDR3, taken from reference TRBV5-4 and TRBJ2-7): ETGVTQSPTHLIKTRGQQVTLRCSSQSGHNTVSWYQQALGQGPQFIFQYYREEENGRGNFPPRFSGLQFPNYSSELNVNALELDDSALYLCASSPGPSESYEQYFGPGTRLTVT.

The chain combines TRBV7-9 with TRBJ2-1; weak D call: TRBD2 (5 bases). The CDR3 is 14 residues long. Germline CDR1 is SEHNR and CDR2 is FQNEAQ (reference sequence). Trimming stripped 5 bases from V and 5 bases from J, with 13 bases between. This CDR3 reads CASSPRGPDNEQFF. In DNA, the CDR3 is TGTGCCAGCAGCCCACGGGGTCCGGACAATGAGCAGTTCTTC. Combining the CDR3 with reference TRBV7-9 and TRBJ2-1 gives the whole variable domain DTGVSQNPRHKITKRGQNVTFRCDPISEHNRLYWYRQTLGQGPEFLTYFQNEAQLEKSRLLSDRFSAERPKGSFSTLEIQRTEQGDSAMYLCASSPRGPDNEQFFGPGTRLTVL.

The rearrangement links TRBV6-5 to TRBJ2-2, with D hard to call. CDR1 is MNHEY, CDR2 SVGAGI, per germline. Trimming took 6 bases from V and 3 from J, leaving 5 bases between them. The CDR3 length is 12 residues. In DNA, the CDR3 is TGTGCCAGCAGCACATACACCGGGGAGCTGTTTTTT. Translated, it gives CASSTYTGELFF.